These 18 T cell receptor beta chains originate from one sample sequenced in a study of blood T cell repertoires in COVID-19. The assay was immunoSEQ multiplex PCR, and TCRdb's table has in-frame clones only and misses some. The data hold 95,000 or so clones, with under 85% observed a single time. Sequencing was carried out using peripheral blood. These receptors all come from a human donor in a cohort sampled during active COVID-19.

This clone was seen once. This rearrangement joins TRBV15 to TRBJ1-1, with 8 bases identical to TRBD1. The germline V gene encodes CDR1 LNHNV and CDR2 YYDKDF (reference sequence). The CDR3 sequence is 13 residues long. V trimming: 3 bases; J trimming: 7 bases; junction bases outside the gene matches: 4. CDR3 nucleotide sequence: TGTGCCACCAGCAGGGGACAGGTATTTGAAGCTTTCTTT. Its translation: CATSRGQVFEAFF.

This chain uses TRBV30 with TRBJ1-1; perhaps TRBD1 as D (6 bases). The V and J ends lost 4 bases and 10 bases respectively, with 19 bases between them. The CDR3 totals 13 residues. In germline, CDR1 is GTSNPN, CDR2 SVGIG (reference sequence). The CDR3 region is CAWITGTRVRAFF. CDR3 nucleotides: TGTGCCTGGATAACAGGGACAAGAGTCCGAGCTTTCTTT.

The rearrangement joins TRBV7-9 to TRBJ1-1; the match to TRBD1 covers 8 bases. The trim removed 4 bases at V and 0 bases at J, leaving 7 bases unmatched. The CDR3 has 16 amino acids. The germline V gene encodes CDR1 SEHNR and CDR2 FQNEAQ (reference sequence). The CDR3 sequence: CASSYSGTGMNTEAFF. Written as DNA, the CDR3 is TGTGCCAGCAGCTACTCCGGGACAGGTATGAACACTGAAGCTTTCTTT. The full variable domain, in which reference TRBV7-9 and TRBJ1-1 provide the parts outside the CDR3, is DTGVSQNPRHKITKRGQNVTFRCDPISEHNRLYWYRQTLGQGPEFLTYFQNEAQLEKSRLLSDRFSAERPKGSFSTLEIQRTEQGDSAMYLCASSYSGTGMNTEAFFGQGTRLTVV.

The DNA for the CDR3 is TGTGCCAGCAGCCAGGGCAGCGCCCTCGGGGAGCTGTTTTTT. It translates to CASSQGSALGELFF. The chain links TRBV11-2 to TRBJ2-2; possible D gene TRBD1, 5 bases. The CDR3 has 14 amino acids. Deletions cut 5 bases from V and 7 bases from J, with 14 bases between. The V gene's germline CDR1 is SGHAT and CDR2 FQNNGV.

V usage is TRBV5-1 and J usage is TRBJ2-1; 13 bases map to TRBD2. The germline gives CDR1 SGHRS, CDR2 YFSETQ. The CDR3 length is 18 residues. V was clipped by 3 bases and J by 5 bases; unmatched bases: 11. The CDR3 is CASSSRTSGSNADNEQFF. As DNA, the CDR3 is TGCGCCAGCAGCTCTAGGACTAGCGGGAGTAATGCGGACAATGAGCAGTTCTTC.

The chain uses TRBV15 and TRBJ1-1; TRBD1 matches 12 bases. This CDR3 spans 15 amino acids. CDR1 is LNHNV and CDR2 is YYDKDF in the germline V gene (reference sequence). Germline trimming cut 3 bases from V and 4 bases from J; bases unmatched to any gene: 3. The CDR3 loop reads CATSRGGQGATEAFF. Written as DNA, the CDR3 is TGTGCCACCAGCAGGGGGGGACAGGGGGCCACTGAAGCTTTCTTT.

Only a few counts were recorded for this clone. This sequence joins TRBV18 and TRBJ2-7, with TRBD1 matching over 8 bases. CDR1 and CDR2 (germline): KGHSH, LQKENI. The ends lost 0 bases at V and 5 bases at J; junction bases unmatched: 6. The CDR3 loop spans 15 amino acids. CDR3 DNA: TGTGCCAGCTCACCACCGACCGGACAGGGCAACGAGCAGTACTTC. This encodes CASSPPTGQGNEQYF.

This clone was seen once. This sequence joins TRBV7-9 and TRBJ1-2; possibly TRBD1 for D (5 bases). V was cut by 5 bases and J by 0 bases, with 10 bases left in between. This CDR3 is 14 amino acids long. Germline-derived CDR1 and CDR2 are SEHNR and FQNEAQ (reference sequence). The CDR3 DNA follows: TGTGCCAGCAGCGGGGGGACGGCTAACTATGGCTACACCTTC. Translation gives CASSGGTANYGYTF.

The chain employs TRBV3-1 (or the pseudogene TRBV3-2) and TRBJ2-3; D may be TRBD1 (6 bases). Germline lookup yields CDR1 LGHDT and CDR2 YNNKEL (reference sequence). V lost 1 base and J 2 bases, leaving 19 bases between the germline ends. There are 18 residues in the CDR3. The CDR3 region is CASSQARASGQPTDTQYF. The CDR3 DNA follows: TGTGCCAGCAGCCAAGCAAGGGCGTCGGGACAACCCACAGATACGCAGTATTTT.

The rearrangement joins TRBV14 to TRBJ2-2, with D perhaps matching TRBD1 (5 bases). The V and J ends lost 4 bases and 4 bases respectively, with 10 bases between them. The CDR3 is made up of 14 amino acids. Germline CDR1 reads SGHDN; CDR2 reads FVKESK. The CDR3: CASSRQGSTGELFF. The CDR3, as DNA: TGTGCCAGCAGCCGGCAGGGTAGCACCGGGGAGCTGTTTTTT.

This clone was counted once. The V gene is TRBV7-5, the J gene TRBJ2-7; TRBD2, the D gene given by the table, was not confirmed from the DNA. TRBV7-5 is described as a pseudogene. The CDR3 spans 17 residues. CDR3 loop: CVRSLALGVAGAYEQYF. The CDR3 bases are TGTGTCAGAAGCTTAGCGCTAGGGGTAGCGGGAGCCTACGAGCAGTACTTC.

The V gene is TRBV28, the J gene TRBJ1-5; D remains ambiguous. V lost 3 bases and J lost 0, with 6 bases in between. The CDR3 spans 14 residues. The germline gives CDR1 MDHEN, CDR2 SYDVKM. CDR3 DNA: TGTGCCAGCAGTTTGAGGGATAGCAATCAGCCCCAGCATTTT. Its protein is CASSLRDSNQPQHF.

The chain uses TRBV5-1 and TRBJ1-1; tentative D call: TRBD1 (6 bases). The CDR3 totals 14 residues. Per the germline V gene, CDR1 is SGHRS and CDR2 is YFSETQ. Trimming left V 4 bases short and J 4 bases short, with 14 bases between. CDR3 in DNA: TGCGCCAGCAGCCTAGGGGGGGCCTCCACTGAAGCTTTCTTT. Protein: CASSLGGASTEAFF.

This clone was seen only a few times. V gene TRBV7-9 combines with J gene TRBJ1-6; 7 bases are shared with TRBD1. V trimming: 1 base; J trimming: 10 bases; junction bases outside the gene matches: 7. CDR1 and CDR2 (germline): SEHNR, FQNEAQ (reference sequence). The CDR3 contains 15 residues. The CDR3 DNA is TGTGCCAGCAGCTTAGGACAGGGTGAAAACTCACCCCTCCACTTT. Amino acids: CASSLGQGENSPLHF. The variable domain in full, completed from reference TRBV7-9 and TRBJ1-6, reads DTGVSQNPRHKITKRGQNVTFRCDPISEHNRLYWYRQTLGQGPEFLTYFQNEAQLEKSRLLSDRFSAERPKGSFSTLEIQRTEQGDSAMYLCASSLGQGENSPLHFGNGTRLTVT.

This clone turned up a few times. This rearrangement joins TRBV4-3 to TRBJ1-5; D call uncertain. The germline CDR1 and CDR2 sequences are LGHNA and YSLEER. V dropped 0 bases and J dropped 0 bases, with 3 bases sitting between them. CDR3 length: 14 amino acids. CDR3 sequence: CASSQDYSNQPQHF. DNA of the CDR3: TGCGCCAGCAGCCAAGACTATAGCAATCAGCCCCAGCATTTT.

The chain uses TRBV5-5 and TRBJ2-5, with 9 positions matching TRBD1. Germline assignment: CDR1 SGHKS and CDR2 YYEKEE (reference sequence). The V segment lost 2 bases and the J segment 4 bases; nucleotides outside the gene matches: 9. The CDR3 runs 16 residues. The CDR3 DNA reads TGTGCCAGCAGCTTTTACCCCGGGACAGGGTCAGAGACCCAGTACTTC. Its translation: CASSFYPGTGSETQYF. The full variable domain, rest sourced from reference TRBV5-5 and TRBJ2-5, is DAGVTQSPTHLIKTRGQQVTLRCSPISGHKSVSWYQQVLGQGPQFIFQYYEKEERGRGNFPDRFSARQFPNYSSELNVNALLLGDSALYLCASSFYPGTGSETQYFGPGTRLLVL.

The chain employs TRBV29-1 and TRBJ1-1, with 7 bases identical to TRBD1. The junction had 6 bases not matched to a gene; V was cut back by 4 bases and J by 1 base. The CDR3 contains 14 residues. Germline V gene sequence: CDR1 SQVTM, CDR2 ANQGSEA. Here the CDR3 reads CSVVKGATNTEAFF. The DNA for the CDR3 is TGCAGCGTTGTAAAGGGGGCGACGAACACTGAAGCTTTCTTT.

This chain joins TRBV6-4 and TRBJ2-3; TRBD2 aligns across 9 bases. The CDR3 consists of 14 residues. V lost 5 bases to trimming and J lost 4 bases; unmatched junction nucleotides: 4. Germline CDR1 reads MRHNA; CDR2 reads SNTAGT. The CDR3 spells CASSLLAGSDTQYF. In DNA form, the CDR3 reads TGTGCCAGCAGTCTCCTAGCGGGGTCAGATACGCAGTATTTT.